The sequence of this T cell receptor (beta chain) was determined in a study of T-cell reconstitution after alpha-beta-depleted transplantation in children. Broader study findings: Diversity and T-cell counts at one year after transplant derived mostly from new T cells. Roughly two months post-transplant, alpha-beta T cells reportedly originated from several hundred graft clones that had expanded.

Trimming at V came to 1 base and at J to 8 bases, leaving 6 bases not matched to a gene. Per the germline V gene, CDR1 is MDHEN and CDR2 is SYDVKM. The CDR3 is 16 residues long. The authors prepared the TCRbeta library with unique molecular identifiers. In TCRdb, the PCR reads were re-called with MiXCR into one record per CDR3 protein. The sample comprises about 500,000 distinct CDR3 sequences, 10% to 12% of which are singletons, and 11% to 15% rests with the top ten. The table lists this clonotype with a few counts. What it binds is not known. The chain links TRBV28 to TRBJ2-1, with TRBD2 identical over 12 bases. The receptor's source is a female patient aged 2-15 years who had a stem cell transplant for aplastic anemia, so the T cells may come from the graft donor. The sequences come from PBMCs, mostly from graft donor cells, collected 180 days after TCRalphabeta/CD19-depleted stem cell transplant. CDR3 sequence: CASSLSTSGSYYEQFF. The DNA for the CDR3 is TGTGCCAGCAGTTTATCGACTAGCGGGAGTTATTATGAGCAGTTCTTC.